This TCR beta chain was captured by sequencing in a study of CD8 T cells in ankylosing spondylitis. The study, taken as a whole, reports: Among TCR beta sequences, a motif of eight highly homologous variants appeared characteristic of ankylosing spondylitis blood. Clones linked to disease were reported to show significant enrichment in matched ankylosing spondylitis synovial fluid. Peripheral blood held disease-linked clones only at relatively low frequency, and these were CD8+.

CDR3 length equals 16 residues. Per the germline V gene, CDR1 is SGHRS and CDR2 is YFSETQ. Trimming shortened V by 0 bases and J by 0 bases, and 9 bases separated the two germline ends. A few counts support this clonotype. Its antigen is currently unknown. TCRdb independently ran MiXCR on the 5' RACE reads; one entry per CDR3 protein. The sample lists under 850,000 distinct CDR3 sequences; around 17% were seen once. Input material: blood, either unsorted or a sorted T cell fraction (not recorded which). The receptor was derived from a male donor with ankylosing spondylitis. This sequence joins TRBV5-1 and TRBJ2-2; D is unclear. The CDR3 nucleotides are TGCGCCAGCAGCTTGGTCCCGCAGTCGAACACCGGGGAGCTGTTTTTT. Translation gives CASSLVPQSNTGELFF.